These 4 T cell receptor beta chains were all obtained from the same sample, sequenced in a study of shared T cell receptors in the human thymus. TCRdb's copy holds only in-frame clones and misses some; the assay was immunoSEQ multiplex PCR. The table has some 760,000 clones, 80% to 90% seen once. This same sample was also part of a study on human thymus T cells.

Sequenced input: thymocytes. These receptor sequences come from a girl less than two years old with a congenital heart defect.

This chain uses TRBV11-2 with TRBJ1-4, with D hard to call. This CDR3 region has 13 residues. The V and J ends lost 8 bases and 8 bases respectively, with 15 bases between them. CDR1 and CDR2 from the germline V gene are SGHAT and FQNNGV. For the CDR3, the DNA is TGTGCCAGCCAGCAAGCCGGAGAGGAAAAACTGTTTTTT. Amino acids: CASQQAGEEKLFF.

This clone was observed a single time. V and J are TRBV5-6 and TRBJ1-4; tentative D call: TRBD1 (6 bases). The CDR3 spans 16 residues. Germline V gives CDR1 SGHDT, CDR2 YYEEEE. The V end was cut by 2 bases, the J end by 3 bases, with 14 bases between. The CDR3 reads CASSFRPEGANEKLFF. The DNA of the CDR3 is TGTGCCAGCAGCTTCAGGCCCGAGGGGGCTAATGAAAAACTGTTTTTT.

The chain links TRBV5-6 to TRBJ2-3; D is unclear. Trimming stripped 4 bases from V and 6 bases from J, with 6 bases between. The CDR3 loop spans 11 amino acids. Germline V CDR1 and CDR2: SGHDT, YYEEEE. The CDR3 sequence: CASSAWDTQYF. Written as DNA, the CDR3 is TGTGCCAGCAGCGCGTGGGATACGCAGTATTTT.

The chain combines TRBV27 with TRBJ1-5, with D unclear. The V gene's germline CDR1 is MNHEY and CDR2 SMNVEV (reference sequence). V lost 5 bases and J lost 3, with 11 bases in between. The CDR3 extends over 14 amino acids. The CDR3 loop is CASSPGLPNQPQHF. The DNA of the CDR3 is TGTGCCAGCAGTCCAGGACTGCCCAATCAGCCCCAGCATTTT.